This T cell receptor beta chain was captured by sequencing in a study of blood T cell repertoires in COVID-19. The overall study: Sites in the United States, Italy and Spain provided acute and convalescent COVID-19 samples. Nucleic acid was either cDNA or gDNA, and it came from T cells, B-cell-depleted T cells, or PBMCs.

CDR3 length: 15 amino acids. Trimming cost V 6 bases and J 14 bases, with 28 bases left between them. CDR1 SNHLY and CDR2 FYNNEI come from the germline V gene. In the original processing: Counts of nucleated cells, estimated from reference gene primer amplification, were obtained. Produced via immunoSEQ multiplex PCR; TCRdb's table is partial and in-frame only. That table supplies the V and J calls and clone size; D and trimming were determined from the DNA. The profile shows 65,000 to 85,000 clones, roughly 79% of them singletons. The chain couples TRBV2 to TRBJ2-5; D not resolved. The TCR originated in a human donor in a cohort sampled during active COVID-19. The material sequenced was peripheral blood. DNA for the CDR3: TGTGCCAGCAGCGTGGGTGGGCAGCCCAAACCAAAAGGATACTTC. Its protein product is CASSVGGQPKPKGYF.